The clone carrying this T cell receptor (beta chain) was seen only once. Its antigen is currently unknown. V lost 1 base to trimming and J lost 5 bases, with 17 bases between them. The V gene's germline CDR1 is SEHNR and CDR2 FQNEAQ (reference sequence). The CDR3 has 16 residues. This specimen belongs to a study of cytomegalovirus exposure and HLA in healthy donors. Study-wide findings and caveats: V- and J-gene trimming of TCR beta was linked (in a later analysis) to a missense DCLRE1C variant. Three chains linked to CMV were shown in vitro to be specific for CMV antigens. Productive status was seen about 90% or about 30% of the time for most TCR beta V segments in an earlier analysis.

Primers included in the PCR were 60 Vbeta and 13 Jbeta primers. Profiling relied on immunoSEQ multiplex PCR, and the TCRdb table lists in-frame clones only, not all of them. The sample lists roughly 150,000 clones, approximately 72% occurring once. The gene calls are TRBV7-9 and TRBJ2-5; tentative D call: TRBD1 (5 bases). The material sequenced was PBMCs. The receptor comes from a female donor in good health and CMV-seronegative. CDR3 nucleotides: TGTGCCAGCAGCTTAGGTGGGCCAACCTACAGGGAGACCCAGTACTTC. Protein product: CASSLGGPTYRETQYF.